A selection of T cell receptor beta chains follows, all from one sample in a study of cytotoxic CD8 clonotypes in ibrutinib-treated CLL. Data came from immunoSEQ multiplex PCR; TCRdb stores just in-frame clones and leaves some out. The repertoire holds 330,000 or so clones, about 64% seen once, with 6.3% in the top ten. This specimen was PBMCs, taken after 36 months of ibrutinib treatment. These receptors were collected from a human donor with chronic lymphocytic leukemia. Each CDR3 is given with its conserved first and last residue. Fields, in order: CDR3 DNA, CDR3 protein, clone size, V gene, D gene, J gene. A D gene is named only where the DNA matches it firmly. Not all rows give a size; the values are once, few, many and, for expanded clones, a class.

DNA: TGTGCCAGCAGCTTAGGTGGGCTGGGCTACACCTTC
CDR3: CASSLGGLGYTF
size: once
V: TRBV7-9
D: NA
J: TRBJ1-2

DNA: TGTGCCAGCGGGGGGTCTGGAAACACCATATATTTT
CDR3: CASGGSGNTIYF
size: NA
V: TRBV7-9
D: NA
J: TRBJ1-3

DNA: TGTGCCAGTAGTATTCGGATCTCTGGAAACACCATATATTTT
CDR3: CASSIRISGNTIYF
size: few
V: TRBV19
D: NA
J: TRBJ1-3

DNA: TGTGCCAGCAGTGAATTGTCGCACAATGAGCAGTTCTTC
CDR3: CASSELSHNEQFF
size: NA
V: TRBV25-1
D: NA
J: TRBJ2-1

DNA: TGTGCCAGCAGCTTAGGTTCCAGTGAAGCTTTCTTT
CDR3: CASSLGSSEAFF
size: NA
V: TRBV7-8
D: NA
J: TRBJ1-1

DNA: TGTGCCAGCAGCATCACTGGCGACAAGATAAATCAGCCCCAGCATTTT
CDR3: CASSITGDKINQPQHF
size: few
V: TRBV13
D: NA
J: TRBJ1-5

DNA: TGTGCCAGCAGCATAAACAGGGGCGACACTGAAGCTTTCTTT
CDR3: CASSINRGDTEAFF
size: NA
V: TRBV27
D: TRBD1
J: TRBJ1-1

DNA: TGTGCCAGCAGTGAAGCGGGGACGCTTGGCACTGAAGCTTTCTTT
CDR3: CASSEAGTLGTEAFF
size: NA
V: TRBV2
D: NA
J: TRBJ1-1

DNA: TGTGCCAGCAGTGAACATTTGGGAAAGGAGAATGAAAAACTGTTTTTT
CDR3: CASSEHLGKENEKLFF
size: few
V: TRBV6-1
D: NA
J: TRBJ1-4

DNA: TGTGCCAGCAGCCAAGACCTAGCGGGGATCTACGAGCAGTACTTC
CDR3: CASSQDLAGIYEQYF
size: few
V: TRBV14
D: TRBD2
J: TRBJ2-7

DNA: TGTGCCATCAGTGGCCCCAGGTCGGACCGAACTGAAGCTTTCTTT
CDR3: CAISGPRSDRTEAFF
size: NA
V: TRBV10-3
D: NA
J: TRBJ1-1

DNA: TGTGCCAGCAGTGAACCAAACAATGAGCAGTTCTTC
CDR3: CASSEPNNEQFF
size: NA
V: TRBV25-1
D: NA
J: TRBJ2-1

DNA: TGTGCCAGCAGTCCCGGGACTAGCGGGCGCACAGATACGCAGTATTTT
CDR3: CASSPGTSGRTDTQYF
size: NA
V: TRBV7-3
D: TRBD2
J: TRBJ2-3

DNA: TGTGCCAGCAGTGTGGGCCCCAGGGGGACCTACGAGCAGTACTTC
CDR3: CASSVGPRGTYEQYF
size: many
V: TRBV2
D: TRBD1
J: TRBJ2-7